Listed below are T cell receptor beta chains from one sample, sequenced in a study of T-cell reconstitution after alpha-beta-depleted transplantation in children. TCRdb itself ran the PCR reads through MiXCR, one entry per CDR3 protein. This repertoire shows about 540,000 distinct CDR3 sequences, approximately 20% found once; its top ten account for approximately 3%. The starting material was PBMCs from the stem cell graft donor, obtained from the stem cell graft. The source of these receptors is a human donor who donated a stem cell graft to a child with acute lymphoblastic leukemia. CDR3s include the opening cysteine and the closing phenylalanine or tryptophan. D genes are given only for firm matches. Not every row has a clone size; where given, it reads once, few, many or a size class.

v_gene,abundance,j_gene,d_gene,CDR3nt,CDR3aa
TRBV20-1,NA,TRBJ2-3,NA,TGCAGTGCTACTAACCCGGAACCCACAGATACGCAGTATTTT,CSATNPEPTDTQYF
TRBV6-2/TRBV6-3,many,TRBJ2-3,NA,TGTGCCACTCGCCTGGAGAACACAGATACGCAGTATTTT,CATRLENTDTQYF
TRBV9,NA,TRBJ2-3,TRBD2,TGTGCCAGCAGCCCAGGGCGACTAGCGCTGAGCACAGATACGCAGTATTTT,CASSPGRLALSTDTQYF
TRBV15,NA,TRBJ2-3,TRBD2,TGTGCCACCAGCAGAGATGCGGGAGGCCCCACAGATACGCAGTATTTT,CATSRDAGGPTDTQYF
TRBV13,few,TRBJ1-2,NA,TGTGCCAGCAGCTTACGCCAGCGTAGCTATGGCTACACCTTC,CASSLRQRSYGYTF
TRBV4-1,NA,TRBJ2-1,NA,TGCGCCAGCAGCCCTGTGGTAGGGCAGCGGGTGAATGAGCAGTTCTTC,CASSPVVGQRVNEQFF
TRBV25-1,NA,TRBJ2-2,NA,TGTGCCAGCAGTGTTGGGACTTTTAACACCGGGGAGCTGTTTTTT,CASSVGTFNTGELFF
TRBV7-2,NA,TRBJ2-7,TRBD2,TGTGCCAGCAGCGGACTAGCGGGAGGGGCCCACGAGCAGTACTTC,CASSGLAGGAHEQYF
TRBV24-1,NA,TRBJ1-1,NA,TGTGCCACCAGGCGTCATTTGAACACTGAAGCTTTCTTT,CATRRHLNTEAFF
TRBV30,NA,TRBJ2-7,NA,TGTGCCTGGAGTGTATGGGGCGAGCAGTACTTC,CAWSVWGEQYF
TRBV29-1,few,TRBJ1-2,TRBD1,TGCAGCGTTGCCAGACAGGGGGTATCCTATGGCTACACCTTC,CSVARQGVSYGYTF
TRBV6-5,NA,TRBJ2-7,NA,TGTGCCAGCAGTTACTCGACAGGAGGCAAACACGAGCAGTACTTC,CASSYSTGGKHEQYF
TRBV3-1,NA,TRBJ1-3,NA,TGTGCCAGCAGCCAAGTGGGAGGGTCTGGAAACACCATATATTTT,CASSQVGGSGNTIYF
TRBV3-1,NA,TRBJ1-1,NA,TGTGCCAGCAGCCAAAGTGGAGTCACTGAAGCTTTCTTT,CASSQSGVTEAFF
TRBV30,NA,TRBJ2-7,TRBD1,TGTGCCTGGAGTGTATTGGACAGGGGCCACGAGCAGTACTTC,CAWSVLDRGHEQYF
TRBV18,NA,TRBJ1-5,NA,TGTGCCAGCTCACTTTCGGGGGGCGGCGGCAATCAGCCCCAGCATTTT,CASSLSGGGGNQPQHF
TRBV18,many,TRBJ2-1,NA,TGTGCCAGCTCACCATCGGGAAATGAGCAGTTCTTC,CASSPSGNEQFF
TRBV6-1,NA,TRBJ1-4,NA,TGTGCCGGCCACGGGGATACTAATGAAAAACTGTTTTTT,CAGHGDTNEKLFF
TRBV7-2,NA,TRBJ2-7,NA,TGTGCCAGCAGCTTTCCGGAGTACTCCTCCTACGAGCAGTACTTC,CASSFPEYSSYEQYF
TRBV19,NA,TRBJ2-2,TRBD2,TGTGCCAGTAGTGGCCTCACAATGGGACTAACGAACACCGGGGAGCTGTTTTTT,CASSGLTMGLTNTGELFF
TRBV7-9,NA,TRBJ2-7,NA,TGTGCCAGCAGTATTGGGGGCTACGAGCAGTACTTC,CASSIGGYEQYF
TRBV5-1,NA,TRBJ1-1,TRBD1,TGCGCCAGCAGCTCACAGGACAGGGGGCAAGACACTGAAGCTTTCTTT,CASSSQDRGQDTEAFF
TRBV5-1,NA,TRBJ1-4,NA,TGCGCCAGCAGTCGTGACACAGCTAATGAAAAACTGTTTTTT,CASSRDTANEKLFF
TRBV5-5,few,TRBJ2-2,TRBD2,TGTGCCAGCAGCTACCCGGGACTAGCGGGAGGTGCCGGGGAGCTGTTTTTT,CASSYPGLAGGAGELFF
TRBV5-1,few,TRBJ2-7,NA,TGCGCCAGCAGCTTATTTTCGGGTGGGGCCTACGAGCAGTACTTC,CASSLFSGGAYEQYF
TRBV29-1,few,TRBJ2-7,NA,TGCAGCGTTGAAAGCAGGTCCGCCTACGAGCAGTACTTC,CSVESRSAYEQYF
TRBV7-2,NA,TRBJ1-4,NA,TGTGCCAGCAGAGGGCGGGGTCAGGAAAAACTGTTTTTT,CASRGRGQEKLFF
TRBV7-2,NA,TRBJ2-7,NA,TGTGCCAGCAGCTTAACGACCGGGACACCCTACGAGCAGTACTTC,CASSLTTGTPYEQYF
TRBV5-1,few,TRBJ2-1,NA,TGCGCCAGCAGCTCAAGCACAGGGATTGAGCAGTTCTTC,CASSSSTGIEQFF
TRBV20-1,many,TRBJ2-7,TRBD1,TGCAGTGCTAGGAACAGGGGAATAACCTACGAGCAGTACTTC,CSARNRGITYEQYF
TRBV12-3/TRBV12-4,many,TRBJ2-3,NA,TGTGCCAGCAGTTTACAGGAGTCCTCGGCAGATACGCAGTATTTT,CASSLQESSADTQYF
TRBV7-3,NA,TRBJ2-2,TRBD1,TGTGCCAGCAGCTTACTGGACAGGGGTACCGGGGAGCTGTTTTTT,CASSLLDRGTGELFF
TRBV27,few,TRBJ2-6,TRBD1,TGTGCCAGCAGTACCATAGTAGGGGACAGGGCTGGGGCCAACGTCCTGACTTTC,CASSTIVGDRAGANVLTF
TRBV20-1,few,TRBJ1-5,NA,TGCAGTGCTACCGTCCCCAGGGTAGGCAGCAATCAGCCCCAGCATTTT,CSATVPRVGSNQPQHF
TRBV15,few,TRBJ1-5,TRBD1,TGTGCCACCTCGACCCGGGACAGCTACAATCAGCCCCAGCATTTT,CATSTRDSYNQPQHF
TRBV27,few,TRBJ2-1,TRBD2,TGTGCCAGCAGTCCCGGTTTGGTAGCGGGAGTTTTTTATGAGCAGTTCTTC,CASSPGLVAGVFYEQFF
TRBV5-6,few,TRBJ2-5,NA,TGTGCCAGCAGCTTGGGGAGTAGCGTGAGAAACCAAGAGACCCAGTACTTC,CASSLGSSVRNQETQYF
TRBV9,few,TRBJ1-1,NA,TGTGCCAGCAGCGACGTAAGGGAGAGGAACACTGAAGCTTTCTTT,CASSDVRERNTEAFF
TRBV7-2,NA,TRBJ2-1,TRBD2,TGTGCCAGCAGCTTAGCGCTAGCGGGGCTCTACAATGAGCAGTTCTTC,CASSLALAGLYNEQFF